These T cell receptor beta chains were read from a single sample in a study of blood T cell repertoires in COVID-19. Sequenced by immunoSEQ multiplex PCR; TCRdb stores in-frame clones only, minus some. The data contain 150,000 to 200,000 clones, roughly nine tenths of them singletons. The sequenced material came from peripheral blood. The receptors here all came from a woman in her 70s with acute or convalescent COVID-19. Each CDR3 is given with its conserved first and last residue. The D gene is left open where the match is weak. The size of a clone is reported for some rows only, either as once, few or many, or as a class for expanded clones.

TRBJ2-5 | TRBV4-1 | - | - | TGCGCCAGCAGCCAAGGCACGGGGGTCGGGGAAGAGACCCAGTACTTC | CASSQGTGVGEETQYF
TRBJ2-6 | TRBV29-1 | - | once | TGCAGCGTTGAAGGGACAGTCTTATTCTCTGGGGCCAACGTCCTGACTTTC | CSVEGTVLFSGANVLTF
TRBJ2-3 | TRBV27 | - | - | TGTGCCAGCTCCCTTCTCGGGGTAGATACGCAGTATTTT | CASSLLGVDTQYF
TRBJ2-3 | TRBV2 | TRBD1 | - | TGTGCCAGCAGGACGGGACAGGGGCGCACAGATACGCAGTATTTT | CASRTGQGRTDTQYF
TRBJ1-3 | TRBV7-9 | TRBD1 | - | TGTGCCAGCAGCGCGACAGGGGACACCATATATTTT | CASSATGDTIYF
TRBJ1-3 | TRBV4-2 | - | - | TGTGCCAGCAGCCAGGCAGAACAGGGCCCTGGAAACACCATATATTTT | CASSQAEQGPGNTIYF
TRBJ1-5 | TRBV19 | - | - | TGTGCCAGTAGTATAGATCGGTCCGCGTCGAGCAATCAGCCCCAGCATTTT | CASSIDRSASSNQPQHF
TRBJ2-7 | TRBV11-2 | - | - | TGTGCCAGCAGCTTAGATCCAGGTTACTACGAGCAGTACTTC | CASSLDPGYYEQYF
TRBJ2-2 | TRBV6-6 | TRBD2 | - | TGTGCCAGCAGTCCCAGGAGGCAGCGGGGGCCGAACACCGGGGAGCTGTTTTTT | CASSPRRQRGPNTGELFF
TRBJ1-4 | TRBV18 | TRBD1 | - | TGTGCCAGCTCGCGCTCCGGGACAGGGTTTAATGAAAAACTGTTTTTT | CASSRSGTGFNEKLFF
TRBJ2-3 | TRBV29-1 | - | - | TGCAGCGTTGAATCCCGGAGCACAGATACGCAGTATTTT | CSVESRSTDTQYF
TRBJ2-7 | TRBV5-1 | - | - | TGCGCCAGCAAAGAAGGAGCGGCAATGGGCGAGCAGTACTTC | CASKEGAAMGEQYF
TRBJ1-1 | TRBV28 | TRBD1 | - | TGTGCCAGCAGTCCGACAGGGTCGGTGACTGAAGCTTTCTTT | CASSPTGSVTEAFF
TRBJ2-3 | TRBV10-1 | - | - | TGCGCCAGCAGTGAGACATACAACATTCGGAGGGCCAGTCGTATAATCACAGATACGCAGTATTTT | CASSETYNIRRASRIITDTQYF
TRBJ2-1 | TRBV6-1 | - | - | TGTGCCAGCAGTGAGACAGCGAGCTCCTACAATGAGCAGTTCTTC | CASSETASSYNEQFF
TRBJ2-1 | TRBV5-3 | TRBD2 | - | TGTGCCAGAAGCTCTACTAGCGGGAGGGCCGCATTCCAGAACTACAATGAGCAGTTCTTC | CARSSTSGRAAFQNYNEQFF
TRBJ1-2 | TRBV9 | TRBD1 | - | TGTGCCAGCAGCCCCGGACAGGGTAACTATGGCTACACCTTC | CASSPGQGNYGYTF
TRBJ2-5 | TRBV10-3 | TRBD2 | - | TGTGCCATCAGTCCTGGGGGGGAAGAGACCCAGTACTTC | CAISPGGEETQYF
TRBJ2-7 | TRBV4-3 | - | few | TGCGCCAGCAGCAGCAGCAGGCGGGCTGGGCAGTACTTC | CASSSSRRAGQYF
TRBJ2-7 | TRBV7-8 | - | - | TGTGCCAGCAGCTTAAGGGACTGGACCTACGAGCAGTACTTC | CASSLRDWTYEQYF
TRBJ1-2 | TRBV19 | - | - | TGTGCCAGTAGTATACGTTCAAAGACGGGTAACTATGGCTACACCTTC | CASSIRSKTGNYGYTF
TRBJ2-1 | TRBV10-1 | - | - | TGCGCCAGCAGCGAACTTGGACTGCCCGGGTCCTACAATGAGCAGTTCTTC | CASSELGLPGSYNEQFF
TRBJ1-1 | TRBV19 | - | - | TGTGCCAGTAGTGCCACTGGGAACACTGAAGCTTTCTTT | CASSATGNTEAFF
TRBJ1-6 | TRBV7-7 | - | - | TGTGCCAGCAGCTTAGTTCCCGATTCACCCCTCCACTTT | CASSLVPDSPLHF
TRBJ1-5 | TRBV5-6 | - | - | TGTGCCAGCAGCACCCGACAGACAACCTCATCCCAGCATTTT | CASSTRQTTSSQHF
TRBJ1-4 | TRBV2 | TRBD1 | - | TGTGCCAGCAGAGACAGGGTCGGGGTTGAAAAACTGTTTTTT | CASRDRVGVEKLFF
TRBJ1-5 | TRBV28 | - | - | TGTGCCAGCAGTTTATCAGGCAGGGGTAATCAGCCCCAGCATTTT | CASSLSGRGNQPQHF
TRBJ2-3 | TRBV11-2 | - | - | TGTGCCAGCAGCTTAGTAGCTGTTCGCACAGATACGCAGTATTTT | CASSLVAVRTDTQYF
TRBJ1-1 | TRBV28 | - | - | TGTGCCAGCAGTTTATTAACTCAAAGGAACACTGAAGCTTTCTTT | CASSLLTQRNTEAFF
TRBJ1-3 | TRBV19 | - | - | TGTGCCAGTAGTATGTCCGGGACACCAAGCCACGGAGCTGGAAACACCATATATTTT | CASSMSGTPSHGAGNTIYF